This paragraph covers one T cell receptor (beta chain) sequence. This sample was taken from a study of shared T cell receptors in the human thymus. The CDR3 runs 17 residues. V trimming: 4 bases; J trimming: 0 bases; junction bases outside the gene matches: 6. The germline V gene encodes CDR1 SGHDN and CDR2 FVKESK. Produced via immunoSEQ multiplex PCR; TCRdb's table is partial and in-frame only. The data contain about 660,000 clones, roughly 86% of them singletons. These data are also associated with another study on human thymus T cells. That source reports: Infants, healthy and Finnish, who were having corrective surgery for congenital heart defects served as donors. The source of the thymus tissue was resections taken during corrective heart surgery. Apparent skewing of V and J gene usage characterized both thymic and blood repertoires. Related research described thymic repertoires that were highly overlapping among unrelated individuals.

The chain uses TRBV14 and TRBJ2-6, with 7 nucleotides matching TRBD1. The sequence came from a boy less than two years old with a congenital heart defect. The sample taken for sequencing was thymocytes. In DNA, the CDR3 is TGTGCCAGCAGCCGAACAGGGGACCGCTCTGGGGCCAACGTCCTGACTTTC. Encoded protein: CASSRTGDRSGANVLTF.